This T cell receptor beta chain was recorded in a study of T cell responses to AZD1222 COVID-19 vaccine. Overall study results and limits: Regions left unmutated in variants are reportedly the target of nearly half of spike-specific TCRs.

Germline assignment: CDR1 SGHTA and CDR2 FQGTGA. The CDR3 contains 13 residues. The germline V and J ends were trimmed by 6 bases and 1 base, with 8 bases remaining between them. Generated by immunoSEQ multiplex PCR, the TCRdb table keeps only in-frame clones and is missing some. The repertoire holds about 92,000 clones, with approximately 91% as singletons. This clone was observed a single time. Its cognate antigen is unknown. Source: peripheral blood, taken on day 0 of AZD1222 vaccination. The gene calls are TRBV7-3 and TRBJ2-3; TRBD1 is a possible D gene (5 bases). The sequence derives from an adult in good health. CDR3: CASSGARTDTQYF. In DNA form, the CDR3 reads TGTGCCAGCAGTGGGGCCCGCACAGATACGCAGTATTTT.